These T cell receptor beta chains were read from a single sample in a study of tumor-infiltrating lymphocytes in oesophageal squamous cell carcinoma. Using its own MiXCR run on the PCR reads, TCRdb lists one record per CDR3 protein. The sample lists about 12,000 distinct CDR3 sequences, 45% to 70% occurring once. The specimen sequenced was esophageal tumor tissue. All receptors derive from a female donor with esophageal squamous cell carcinoma. Each CDR3 is given with its conserved first and last residue. A D gene is named only where the DNA matches it firmly.

J,D,V,CDR3
TRBJ1-6,-,TRBV23-1,CASSHLSSYNSPLHF
TRBJ2-7,-,TRBV5-5,CASSLPFRSYEQYF
TRBJ2-1,TRBD1,TRBV24-1,CATSDMGTGNDNEQFF
TRBJ2-1,TRBD2,TRBV7-2,CASSHLAGYSNEQFF
-,TRBD2,TRBV4-3,CASSRGTSGEGQYF
TRBJ1-2,TRBD1,TRBV28,CASSVPAAGGYGYTF
TRBJ1-4,TRBD1,TRBV7-8,CASSLSPGQRNEKLFF
TRBJ1-4,-,TRBV7-8,CASSLYAGSNEKLFF
TRBJ2-3,-,TRBV18,CASSLTQSTDTQYF
TRBJ1-4,TRBD1,TRBV10-3,CAISENRGGGEKLFF
-,TRBD2,TRBV5-6,CASSHNSGSSYNEQYF
TRBJ1-2,-,TRBV25-1,CASSETGPNYGYTF
TRBJ2-3,TRBD1,TRBV7-6,CASSPTGGTDTQYF
TRBJ2-2,TRBD2,TRBV28,CASSLSTGGIGELFF
TRBJ2-7,TRBD1,TRBV7-3,CASSSGGGSAGSHEQYF
TRBJ2-3,TRBD2,TRBV5-1,CASSLFLGLASTDTQYF
TRBJ1-5,-,TRBV7-8,CASSLGENQPQHF
TRBJ2-5,TRBD1,TRBV7-6,CASKDRGETQYF
TRBJ2-1,TRBD2,TRBV7-8,CASSPTSVSYNEQFF
TRBJ1-1,TRBD1,TRBV7-6,CASSLGEGTGIYSPEAFF
-,TRBD1,TRBV28,CASSSGQLKETQYF
TRBJ2-3,TRBD2,TRBV10-3,CAISVLAESSTDTQYF
-,TRBD1,TRBV7-3,CASSLVGDRVWEETQYF
TRBJ2-2,-,TRBV7-3,CASSLGSSSTGELFF
TRBJ2-7,TRBD1,TRBV7-2,CASSFLVSGQGYEQYF
TRBJ2-1,-,TRBV7-2,CASSLDPAANEQFF
-,-,TRBV2,CASTPGVMDEQYF
TRBJ2-1,-,TRBV7-9,CASSLGPAGDNEQFF
TRBJ2-2,TRBD2,TRBV28,CASSSGGAQNTGELFF
TRBJ1-4,-,TRBV7-9,CASSLNRNEKLFF
TRBJ1-1,TRBD1,TRBV7-3,CASSLGTENTEAFF
TRBJ2-7,TRBD2,TRBV18,CASSPPTTSGSYEQYF
-,TRBD2,TRBV7-2,CASSPHSGGNEQYF
TRBJ1-2,-,TRBV7-4,CASSPGRTVYGYTF
TRBJ1-5,-,TRBV28,CASSLSAYQPQHF
TRBJ2-3,-,TRBV7-9,CASSPQDTQYF
TRBJ2-5,TRBD1,TRBV12-3/TRBV12-4,CASSRTGLGETQYF
TRBJ2-5,TRBD2,TRBV25-1,CASSLRAGLAEEETQYF
-,-,TRBV7-3,CASSPMGREYNEQFF
-,-,TRBV2,CASSEATSNEQFF
TRBJ2-3,TRBD2,TRBV7-2,CASSWGGSTDTQYF
TRBJ2-1,-,TRBV4-2,CASSQDPPGGYNEQFF
TRBJ2-1,-,TRBV7-2,CASSLGLLDEQFF
TRBJ1-2,TRBD1,TRBV7-2,CASSLQQGRDGYTF
TRBJ2-5,TRBD2,TRBV6-1,CASRRGGQEETQYF
TRBJ2-1,-,TRBV11-3,CASSRLGSSYNEQFF
TRBJ2-7,-,TRBV7-2,CASSLAYGADEQYF
TRBJ2-7,-,TRBV7-8,CASSSDDHEQYF
-,-,TRBV7-8,CASSLALYNEQFF
TRBJ1-2,-,TRBV15,CATSSGKGYTF
TRBJ2-3,-,TRBV4-3,CASSQNAGTDTQYF
TRBJ1-2,TRBD1,TRBV4-2,CASSQDLEGQGFGGYTF
TRBJ2-3,TRBD1,TRBV7-3,CASSLGRTGGGDTQYF
TRBJ2-2,-,TRBV12-3/TRBV12-4,CASRPALGDAGELFF
TRBJ2-1,-,TRBV7-8,CASSLKRTYEQFF
TRBJ2-3,-,TRBV4-3,CASSQDRAVPGNTQYF
TRBJ2-3,-,TRBV7-7,CASSSHSTPSTDTQYF
TRBJ1-1,-,TRBV27,CASSSSYSQLGTEAFF
-,TRBD2,TRBV7-3,CASSRGDSYEQYF
TRBJ2-1,-,TRBV7-3,CASSLGPGGNEQFF